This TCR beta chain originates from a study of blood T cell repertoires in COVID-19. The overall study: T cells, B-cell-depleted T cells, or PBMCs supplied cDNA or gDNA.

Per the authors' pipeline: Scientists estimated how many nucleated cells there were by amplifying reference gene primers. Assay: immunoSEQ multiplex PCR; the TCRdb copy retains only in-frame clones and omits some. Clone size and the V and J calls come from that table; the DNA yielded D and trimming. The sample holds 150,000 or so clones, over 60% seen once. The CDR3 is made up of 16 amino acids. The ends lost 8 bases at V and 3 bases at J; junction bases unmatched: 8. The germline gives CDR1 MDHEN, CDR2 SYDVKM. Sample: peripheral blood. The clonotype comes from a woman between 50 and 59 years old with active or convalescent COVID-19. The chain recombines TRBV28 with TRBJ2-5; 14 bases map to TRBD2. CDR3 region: CASGEGLAGAKETQYF. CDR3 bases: TGTGCCAGCGGGGAGGGACTAGCGGGGGCCAAAGAGACCCAGTACTTC.